These T cell receptor beta chains were read from a single sample in a study of cytomegalovirus exposure and HLA in healthy donors. Libraries were prepared by immunoSEQ multiplex PCR; TCRdb keeps only in-frame clonotypes and omits some of them. The table shows under 150,000 clones, with about 82% occurring only once. Sequences were obtained from PBMCs. The receptors come from a male donor in good health and CMV-seronegative. The CDR3 runs from the conserved cysteine through the conserved F or W. Each record gives: V gene, CDR3 length, D gene, clone size, J gene, CDR3 protein, CDR3 DNA. D genes are given only for firm matches. Clone size is not always given. Where it is, it says once, few, many or a class for expanded clones.

>TRBV2|14|.|few|TRBJ1-4
CASSERGIDEKLFF
TGTGCCAGCAGTGAGCGGGGTATTGATGAAAAACTGTTTTTT
>TRBV7-9|15|TRBD1|.|TRBJ1-4
CASSQRQGGNEKLFF
TGTGCCAGCAGCCAGAGACAGGGGGGTAATGAAAAACTGTTTTTT
>TRBV5-3|15|TRBD1|few|TRBJ1-6
CARSHRQGINSPLHF
TGTGCCAGAAGCCATAGACAGGGGATTAATTCACCCCTCCACTTT
>TRBV27|16|.|.|TRBJ2-1
CASSLSRRPQGGEQFF
TGTGCCAGCAGTTTATCGAGGAGACCTCAAGGAGGTGAGCAGTTCTTC
>TRBV7-9|13|TRBD1|.|TRBJ2-1
CASSLAQGDKEFF
TGTGCCAGCAGCTTAGCGCAGGGGGATAAGGAGTTCTTC
>TRBV5-1|14|.|.|TRBJ1-1
CASSLAGGITEAFF
TGCGCCAGCAGCTTGGCCGGGGGGATTACTGAAGCTTTCTTT
>TRBV4-2|14|.|.|TRBJ1-3
CVSSQGFSGNTIYF
TGTGTCAGCAGCCAGGGCTTCTCTGGAAACACCATATATTTT
>TRBV4-2|12|.|.|TRBJ1-1
CASSLQGTEAFF
TGTGCCAGCAGCCTACAGGGAACTGAAGCTTTCTTT
>TRBV27|17|TRBD1|.|TRBJ2-1
CASSSLRNRDRVKEQFF
TGTGCCAGCAGTTCCCTACGTAACCGGGACAGGGTGAAAGAGCAGTTCTTC
>TRBV27|13|.|few|TRBJ2-7
CASSLTGAYEQYF
TGTGCCAGCAGTTTAACGGGGGCCTACGAGCAGTACTTC
>TRBV28|16|.|.|TRBJ1-5
CASSLMYEEFNQPQHF
TGTGCCAGCAGTTTAATGTATGAGGAGTTCAATCAGCCCCAGCATTTT
>TRBV9|15|.|.|TRBJ2-1
CASSPLGNSYNEQFF
TGTGCCAGCAGCCCACTCGGTAATTCCTACAATGAGCAGTTCTTC
>TRBV2|14|.|.|TRBJ1-1
CASSAQQSDTEAFF
TGTGCCAGCAGTGCCCAACAGTCAGACACTGAAGCTTTCTTT
>TRBV14|14|TRBD1|.|TRBJ1-6
CASSLQGAGSPLHF
TGTGCCAGCAGCTTACAGGGGGCAGGATCACCCCTCCACTTT
>TRBV19|15|.|.|TRBJ1-5
CASSLTGLTNQPQHF
TGTGCCAGTAGTCTCACAGGGTTGACGAATCAGCCTCAGCATTTT
>TRBV9|20|TRBD2|.|TRBJ2-2
CASSVSRFGTSGVNTGELFF
TGTGCCAGCAGCGTAAGTCGTTTTGGGACTAGCGGGGTGAACACCGGGGAGCTGTTTTTT
>TRBV28|15|TRBD1|.|TRBJ1-4
CASRETTGFNEKLFF
TGTGCCAGCAGAGAGACGACAGGGTTTAATGAAAAACTGTTTTTT
>TRBV5-1|16|TRBD1|.|TRBJ1-4
CASSADTGAYNEKLFF
TGCGCCAGCAGCGCGGACACAGGGGCCTATAATGAAAAACTGTTTTTT
>TRBV5-8|16|.|.|TRBJ1-2
CASSFRFGGLEYGYTF
.
>TRBV19|17|TRBD2|.|TRBJ2-3
CASSNHSLAGFTDTQYF
TGTGCCAGTAGTAACCACTCACTAGCGGGGTTCACAGATACGCAGTATTTT
>TRBV19|15|.|.|TRBJ1-5
CASSIVLQSNQPQHF
TGTGCCAGTAGTATAGTTCTACAGAGCAATCAGCCCCAGCATTTT
>TRBV28|16|.|.|TRBJ1-5
CASSLVRGMRNQPQHF
TGTGCCAGCAGTTTAGTTAGAGGGATGAGGAATCAGCCCCAGCATTTT
>TRBV14|16|TRBD1|.|TRBJ1-2
CASSHGAPRGLVGYTF
TGTGCCAGCAGCCACGGGGCTCCCAGGGGGCTGGTTGGCTACACCTTC
>TRBV7-2|13|.|.|TRBJ2-1
CASSSLVEDEQFF
TGTGCCAGCAGCTCGCTAGTAGAGGATGAGCAGTTCTTC
>TRBV28|14|.|.|TRBJ1-1
CASSLRVLNTEAFF
TGTGCCAGCAGTTTAAGAGTACTGAACACTGAAGCTTTCTTT
>TRBV5-4|14|.|.|TRBJ2-6
CATDSPSGANVLTF
TGTGCCACCGACTCACCCTCTGGGGCCAACGTCCTGACTTTC
>TRBV14|18|TRBD2|.|TRBJ2-1
CASSQETSGRANGNEQFF
TGTGCCAGCAGCCAGGAAACTAGCGGGAGGGCCAATGGCAATGAGCAGTTCTTC
>TRBV5-4|12|TRBD1|.|TRBJ1-1
CASSWDRGEAFF
TGTGCCAGCAGCTGGGACAGGGGAGAAGCTTTCTTT
>TRBV7-6|13|.|few|TRBJ1-1
CASSPGGNTEAFF
TGTGCCAGCAGCCCGGGGGGGAACACTGAAGCTTTCTTT
>TRBV4-1|18|.|.|TRBJ2-1
CASSPTLRWESSYNEQFF
TGCGCCAGCAGCCCCACCCTTAGGTGGGAGAGTTCCTACAATGAGCAGTTCTTC
>TRBV5-1|16|.|.|TRBJ2-1
CASSPQLTPKDNEQFF
TGCGCCAGCAGCCCTCAACTGACACCGAAAGACAATGAGCAGTTCTTC
>TRBV13|13|.|.|TRBJ2-7
CASSLGHQYEQYF
TGTGCCAGCAGCTTGGGACATCAATACGAGCAGTACTTC
>TRBV13|14|.|.|TRBJ2-7
CATRIQGASYEQYF
TGTGCCACAAGAATACAGGGTGCCTCCTACGAGCAGTACTTC
>TRBV5-4|17|TRBD2|.|TRBJ2-7
CASSFSTVLAASYEQYF
TGTGCCAGCAGCTTCTCAACAGTACTAGCGGCCTCCTACGAGCAGTACTTC
>TRBV7-9|18|TRBD1|.|TRBJ2-6
CASSYDRGLTSGANVLTF
TGTGCCAGCAGCTACGACAGGGGGCTTACCTCTGGGGCCAACGTCCTGACTTTC
>TRBV11-2|14|TRBD2|.|TRBJ2-1
CASSLERGVGEQFF
TGTGCCAGCAGCTTAGAACGGGGGGTGGGCGAGCAGTTCTTC
>TRBV6-5|14|.|once|TRBJ2-1
CASSYSSILAPKFF
TGTGCCAGCAGTTACTCGTCTATACTAGCCCCAAAGTTCTTC
>TRBV30|21|TRBD1|.|TRBJ1-1
CAWRNTDTITGGDYGMTEAFF
TGTGCCTGGAGGAACACAGACACCATTACAGGGGGCGATTATGGGATGACTGAAGCTTTCTTT
>TRBV18|14|TRBD1|.|TRBJ1-1
CASSLDRGLGEAFF
TGTGCCAGCTCATTGGACAGGGGGTTGGGTGAAGCTTTCTTT